The clone carrying this TCR beta chain was seen ten or more times. The record originates from a study of T-cell reconstitution after alpha-beta-depleted transplantation in children. Germline CDR1 and CDR2: SEHNR and FQNEAQ (reference sequence). This CDR3 is 15 amino acids long. V was clipped by 5 bases and J by 5 bases; unmatched bases: 11. Unique molecular identifiers were used to barcode this TCRbeta library. TCRdb re-analysed the PCR reads in MiXCR, keeping a single row per CDR3 protein. The table records some 240,000 distinct CDR3 sequences, approximately 12% of them present only once. The receptor was derived from a human donor who donated a stem cell graft to a child with acute lymphoblastic leukemia. Material: PBMCs from the stem cell graft donor, obtained from the stem cell graft. J is TRBJ1-1 and V is TRBV7-9; 7 nucleotides align to TRBD1. CDR3 sequence reads: CASSPNTRGGTEAFF. In nucleotides, the CDR3 is TGTGCCAGCAGCCCCAATACCAGGGGGGGGACTGAAGCTTTCTTT.